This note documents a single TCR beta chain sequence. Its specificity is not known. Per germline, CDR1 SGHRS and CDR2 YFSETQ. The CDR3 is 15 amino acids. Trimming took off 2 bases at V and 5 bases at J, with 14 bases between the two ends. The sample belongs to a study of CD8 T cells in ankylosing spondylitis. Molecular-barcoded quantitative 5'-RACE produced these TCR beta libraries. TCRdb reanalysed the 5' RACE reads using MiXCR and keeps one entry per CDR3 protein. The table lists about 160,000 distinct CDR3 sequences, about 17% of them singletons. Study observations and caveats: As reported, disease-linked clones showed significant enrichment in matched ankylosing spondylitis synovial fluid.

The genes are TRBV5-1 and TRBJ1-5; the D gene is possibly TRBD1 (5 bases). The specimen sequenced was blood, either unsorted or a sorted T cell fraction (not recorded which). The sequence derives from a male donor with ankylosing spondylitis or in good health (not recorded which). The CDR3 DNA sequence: TGCGCCAGCAGCTTCGGGGGGACCTCGGATCAGCCCCAGCATTTT. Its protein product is CASSFGGTSDQPQHF.